This T cell receptor beta chain was sequenced in a study of PD-L1 blockade in urothelial cancer. Across the whole study: Of about 29 patients, around 25 were males with bladder-origin urothelial cancer.

The protocol was immunoSEQ multiplex PCR, while the TCRdb copy is restricted to in-frame clones and leaves out a portion. The table has about 82,000 clones, roughly 90% seen once. The table lists this clone with a count of one. V was clipped by 1 base and J by 4 bases; unmatched bases: 11. The CDR3 has 16 residues. Germline V lookup: CDR1 SGHNT, CDR2 YYREEE (reference sequence). J is TRBJ2-7 and V is TRBV5-4; 7 bases are shared with TRBD2. The sample in question was PBMCs, obtained around atezolizumab (anti-PD-L1) treatment. This TCR came from a man aged 55-75 years with urothelial cancer. The CDR3 DNA sequence: TGTGCCAGCAGCTTGTCCCCTCAGGGAGGGGTTTACGAGCAGTACTTC. It yields the protein CASSLSPQGGVYEQYF. The whole variable domain, remainder taken from reference TRBV5-4 and TRBJ2-7, is ETGVTQSPTHLIKTRGQQVTLRCSSQSGHNTVSWYQQALGQGPQFIFQYYREEENGRGNFPPRFSGLQFPNYSSELNVNALELDDSALYLCASSLSPQGGVYEQYFGPGTRLTVT.